These T cell receptor beta chains were read from a single sample in a study of blood T cell repertoires in COVID-19. The table came from immunoSEQ multiplex PCR; TCRdb's copy has only in-frame clones and leaves some out. The sample has 410,000 or so clones; 70% to 90% are singletons. Sequenced sample: peripheral blood. These receptors originate from a woman aged 35 to 49 with COVID-19, enrolled during active disease. The CDR3 runs from the conserved cysteine through the conserved F or W. Fields, in order: J gene, D gene, clone size, V gene, CDR3 protein, CDR3 DNA. The D gene is left open where the match is weak. Clone size is given for some rows only: seen once, a few or many times, or a class if the clone is expanded.

j_gene: TRBJ2-1
d_gene: .
abundance: .
v_gene: TRBV14
CDR3aa: CASSQDRGNEQFF
CDR3nt: TGTGCCAGCAGCCAAGACAGGGGCAATGAGCAGTTCTTC

j_gene: TRBJ2-2
d_gene: TRBD2
abundance: .
v_gene: TRBV5-4
CDR3aa: CASSLVGRERTGELFF
CDR3nt: TGTGCCAGCAGCTTGGTTGGGCGGGAGCGGACCGGGGAGCTGTTTTTT

j_gene: TRBJ1-4
d_gene: TRBD1
abundance: once
v_gene: TRBV6-5
CDR3aa: CATRRTGGNEKLFF
CDR3nt: TGTGCCACCCGACGGACAGGGGGAAATGAAAAACTGTTTTTT

j_gene: TRBJ1-1
d_gene: TRBD1
abundance: .
v_gene: TRBV27
CDR3aa: CASSYGGGTGVTEAFF
CDR3nt: TGTGCCAGCAGTTATGGGGGTGGGACAGGGGTTACTGAAGCTTTCTTT

j_gene: TRBJ1-2
d_gene: .
abundance: .
v_gene: TRBV6-5
CDR3aa: CASSYSADYGYTF
CDR3nt: TGTGCCAGCAGTTACTCTGCAGACTATGGCTACACCTTC

j_gene: TRBJ2-3
d_gene: TRBD2
abundance: .
v_gene: TRBV5-6
CDR3aa: CASSLWSVGLAPDTQYF
CDR3nt: TGTGCCAGCAGCTTGTGGAGTGTGGGACTAGCTCCAGATACGCAGTATTTT

j_gene: TRBJ2-3
d_gene: .
abundance: .
v_gene: TRBV27
CDR3aa: CASSPLARGPSTDTQYF
CDR3nt: TGTGCCAGCAGTCCCCTCGCAAGGGGCCCTAGCACAGATACGCAGTATTTT

j_gene: TRBJ1-2
d_gene: .
abundance: .
v_gene: TRBV7-9
CDR3aa: CASSLAPGSGYTF
CDR3nt: TGTGCCAGCAGCTTAGCGCCAGGTTCGGGCTACACCTTC

j_gene: TRBJ1-4
d_gene: .
abundance: .
v_gene: TRBV10-3
CDR3aa: CAIRGGTGEKLFF
CDR3nt: TGTGCCATCAGGGGGGGTACTGGTGAAAAACTGTTTTTT

j_gene: TRBJ1-1
d_gene: .
abundance: .
v_gene: TRBV19
CDR3aa: CASRRGEVHTEAFF
CDR3nt: TGTGCCAGTAGGCGGGGGGAGGTGCACACTGAAGCTTTCTTT

j_gene: TRBJ1-3
d_gene: TRBD1
abundance: .
v_gene: TRBV3-1/TRBV3-2
CDR3aa: CASSTRTGGISGNTIYF
CDR3nt: TGTGCCAGCAGCACCCGGACAGGGGGCATCTCTGGAAACACCATATATTTT

j_gene: TRBJ2-7
d_gene: .
abundance: .
v_gene: TRBV4-3
CDR3aa: CASSQTISGGQYF
CDR3nt: TGCGCCAGCAGCCAAACTATATCAGGAGGGCAGTACTTC

j_gene: TRBJ2-5
d_gene: .
abundance: .
v_gene: TRBV5-5
CDR3aa: CASSFAGTQETQYF
CDR3nt: TGTGCCAGCAGCTTCGCGGGTACCCAAGAGACCCAGTACTTC

j_gene: TRBJ1-2
d_gene: .
abundance: once
v_gene: TRBV15
CDR3aa: CATSHPNGYYGYTF
CDR3nt: TGTGCCACCAGCCATCCAAACGGGTACTATGGCTACACCTTC

j_gene: TRBJ1-1
d_gene: .
abundance: .
v_gene: TRBV5-6
CDR3aa: CASSLGDTEAFF
CDR3nt: TGTGCCAGCAGCTTGGGAGACACTGAAGCTTTCTTT

j_gene: TRBJ1-6
d_gene: TRBD1
abundance: .
v_gene: TRBV6-5
CDR3aa: CASRLTGGVSPLHF
CDR3nt: TGTGCCAGCAGACTCACAGGGGGAGTTTCACCCCTCCACTTT

j_gene: TRBJ2-1
d_gene: .
abundance: .
v_gene: TRBV3-1/TRBV3-2
CDR3aa: CASTMPGLLNEQFF
CDR3nt: TGTGCCAGCACCATGCCGGGACTCTTAAATGAGCAGTTCTTC

j_gene: TRBJ1-2
d_gene: TRBD1
abundance: .
v_gene: TRBV6-5
CDR3aa: CASRPPRGQLYGYTF
CDR3nt: TGTGCCAGCAGGCCACCCCGGGGACAGCTTTATGGCTACACCTTC

j_gene: TRBJ1-1
d_gene: .
abundance: .
v_gene: TRBV7-2
CDR3aa: CASSPRWRRTEAFF
CDR3nt: TGTGCCAGCAGCCCTCGGTGGAGGCGCACTGAAGCTTTCTTT

j_gene: TRBJ1-1
d_gene: .
abundance: .
v_gene: TRBV5-1
CDR3aa: CASRSTVNTEAFF
CDR3nt: TGCGCCAGCAGGTCGACAGTAAACACTGAAGCTTTCTTT

j_gene: TRBJ2-3
d_gene: TRBD2
abundance: .
v_gene: TRBV7-3
CDR3aa: CASSLTGGGAGTQYF
CDR3nt: TGTGCCAGCAGCTTAACGGGCGGGGGGGCCGGTACGCAGTATTTT

j_gene: TRBJ2-2
d_gene: TRBD1
abundance: .
v_gene: TRBV7-2
CDR3aa: CASRGQGSGELFF
CDR3nt: TGTGCCAGCAGGGGACAGGGGAGCGGGGAGCTGTTTTTT

j_gene: TRBJ1-2
d_gene: .
abundance: .
v_gene: TRBV5-1
CDR3aa: CASSPFTRGVGGYTF
CDR3nt: TGCGCCAGCAGCCCCTTCACGAGAGGAGTGGGTGGCTACACCTTC

j_gene: TRBJ2-1
d_gene: .
abundance: .
v_gene: TRBV29-1
CDR3aa: CSVTSNEQFF
CDR3nt: TGCAGCGTCACTAGCAATGAGCAGTTCTTC

j_gene: TRBJ2-1
d_gene: TRBD1
abundance: .
v_gene: TRBV24-1
CDR3aa: CATSATRDRGHYNEQFF
CDR3nt: TGTGCCACCAGTGCAACCCGGGACAGGGGGCATTACAATGAGCAGTTCTTC

j_gene: TRBJ1-1
d_gene: .
abundance: .
v_gene: TRBV15
CDR3aa: CATSPGRDTEAFF
CDR3nt: TGTGCCACCTCCCCGGGCAGGGACACTGAAGCTTTCTTT

j_gene: TRBJ1-3
d_gene: .
abundance: .
v_gene: TRBV5-1
CDR3aa: CASSLTRGNTIYF
CDR3nt: TGCGCCAGCAGCTTGACCAGGGGAAACACCATATATTTT

j_gene: TRBJ1-4
d_gene: .
abundance: .
v_gene: TRBV6-5
CDR3aa: CASSYSDSSNEKLFF
CDR3nt: TGTGCCAGCAGTTACTCGGACAGTTCTAATGAAAAACTGTTTTTT

j_gene: TRBJ2-3
d_gene: TRBD2
abundance: .
v_gene: TRBV7-2
CDR3aa: CASSLVRAGGLDTQYF
CDR3nt: TGTGCCAGCAGCTTAGTCCGAGCGGGGGGGCTAGATACGCAGTATTTT

j_gene: TRBJ1-1
d_gene: .
abundance: .
v_gene: TRBV28
CDR3aa: CASSSEGGRRAFF
CDR3nt: TGTGCCAGCAGTTCGGAGGGGGGGCGGAGAGCTTTCTTT

j_gene: TRBJ1-4
d_gene: TRBD1
abundance: .
v_gene: TRBV28
CDR3aa: CASSFGTGRDEKLFF
CDR3nt: TGTGCCAGCAGTTTTGGGACAGGGAGGGATGAAAAACTGTTTTTT

j_gene: TRBJ1-1
d_gene: TRBD1
abundance: few
v_gene: TRBV29-1
CDR3aa: CSVGQVAAEAFF
CDR3nt: TGCAGCGTGGGACAGGTAGCGGCTGAAGCTTTCTTT

j_gene: TRBJ2-7
d_gene: TRBD1
abundance: .
v_gene: TRBV5-1
CDR3aa: CASSYRQTGQGSRYEQYF
CDR3nt: TGCGCCAGCAGTTATAGACAGACAGGACAGGGGAGTAGGTACGAGCAGTACTTC

j_gene: TRBJ1-2
d_gene: .
abundance: .
v_gene: TRBV5-5
CDR3aa: CASSPETGRTSGRGYTF
CDR3nt: TGTGCCAGCAGCCCGGAAACAGGGAGAACCTCTGGTAGGGGCTACACCTTC

j_gene: TRBJ2-6
d_gene: TRBD1
abundance: .
v_gene: TRBV4-1
CDR3aa: CASSQFEQGAEGSGANVLTF
CDR3nt: TGCGCCAGCAGCCAATTCGAACAGGGGGCTGAGGGCTCTGGGGCCAACGTCCTGACTTTC

j_gene: TRBJ1-1
d_gene: .
abundance: .
v_gene: TRBV3-1/TRBV3-2
CDR3aa: CASSQAAGATEAFF
CDR3nt: TGTGCCAGCAGCCAGGCAGCAGGGGCCACTGAAGCTTTCTTT

j_gene: TRBJ2-4
d_gene: TRBD1
abundance: .
v_gene: TRBV6-2/TRBV6-3
CDR3aa: CASSSGQDVDIQYF
CDR3nt: TGTGCCAGCAGTTCGGGACAGGATGTGGACATTCAGTACTTC

j_gene: TRBJ2-7
d_gene: TRBD1
abundance: .
v_gene: TRBV9
CDR3aa: CASSVGGDRAYEQYF
CDR3nt: TGTGCCAGCAGCGTAGGTGGGGACAGGGCCTACGAGCAGTACTTC

j_gene: TRBJ2-7
d_gene: .
abundance: .
v_gene: TRBV6-5
CDR3aa: CASSYTPTTYEQYF
CDR3nt: TGTGCCAGCAGTTACACTCCTACCACCTACGAGCAGTACTTC

j_gene: TRBJ1-4
d_gene: TRBD1
abundance: .
v_gene: TRBV27
CDR3aa: CASSPEPTQTGTGTRKLFF
CDR3nt: TGTGCCAGCAGTCCTGAGCCGACCCAAACCGGGACAGGGACGAGAAAACTGTTTTTT

j_gene: TRBJ1-2
d_gene: .
abundance: .
v_gene: TRBV7-2
CDR3aa: CASSLRGSPQKNGYTF
CDR3nt: TGTGCCAGCAGCTTAAGGGGGTCTCCTCAAAAAAACGGCTACACCTTC

j_gene: TRBJ2-7
d_gene: TRBD2
abundance: .
v_gene: TRBV5-4
CDR3aa: CASSPSSGRAGEQYF
CDR3nt: TGTGCCAGCAGCCCCTCTAGCGGGAGGGCTGGTGAGCAGTACTTC

j_gene: TRBJ1-1
d_gene: .
abundance: few
v_gene: TRBV19
CDR3aa: CASSLLQTVGTEAFF
CDR3nt: TGTGCCAGTAGTCTACTCCAGACAGTGGGCACTGAAGCTTTCTTT

j_gene: TRBJ2-7
d_gene: .
abundance: .
v_gene: TRBV11-2
CDR3aa: CASSLDRDTSSYEQYF
CDR3nt: TGTGCCAGCAGCCTCGACCGGGACACGAGCTCCTACGAGCAGTACTTC

j_gene: TRBJ1-4
d_gene: TRBD1
abundance: .
v_gene: TRBV7-9
CDR3aa: CASSRPTGETGVVEKLFF
CDR3nt: TGTGCCAGCAGCCGACCGACGGGGGAGACAGGGGTTGTTGAAAAACTGTTTTTT

j_gene: TRBJ1-5
d_gene: .
abundance: .
v_gene: TRBV19
CDR3aa: CASSQGLLGRDQPQHF
CDR3nt: TGTGCCAGTAGCCAGGGGCTGTTAGGGCGCGATCAGCCCCAGCATTTT

j_gene: TRBJ2-1
d_gene: TRBD2
abundance: .
v_gene: TRBV7-2
CDR3aa: CASSLSGGPSYNEQFF
CDR3nt: TGTGCCAGCAGCTTATCGGGGGGTCCCTCCTACAATGAGCAGTTCTTC

j_gene: TRBJ1-5
d_gene: .
abundance: .
v_gene: TRBV7-2
CDR3aa: CASSEGTRVSPQHF
CDR3nt: TGTGCCAGCAGCGAAGGGACACGGGTCTCGCCCCAGCATTTT

j_gene: TRBJ1-5
d_gene: .
abundance: .
v_gene: TRBV6-6
CDR3aa: CASSYLSSVSNQPQHF
CDR3nt: TGTGCCAGCAGTTACCTCAGTTCCGTTAGCAATCAGCCCCAGCATTTT

j_gene: TRBJ1-5
d_gene: .
abundance: .
v_gene: TRBV19
CDR3aa: CASSIADQPQHF
CDR3nt: TGTGCCAGTAGTATCGCAGATCAGCCCCAGCATTTT

j_gene: TRBJ1-1
d_gene: TRBD1
abundance: few
v_gene: TRBV28
CDR3aa: CASSRLGQGVYGQDTEAFF
CDR3nt: TGTGCCAGCAGCCGCCTCGGACAGGGGGTATATGGTCAGGACACTGAAGCTTTCTTT

j_gene: TRBJ2-1
d_gene: TRBD2
abundance: .
v_gene: TRBV9
CDR3aa: CASSVPGGGPNEQFF
CDR3nt: TGTGCCAGCAGCGTCCCGGGGGGGGGCCCCAATGAGCAGTTCTTC

j_gene: TRBJ2-3
d_gene: TRBD2
abundance: few
v_gene: TRBV4-2
CDR3aa: CASSHGTSEADTQYF
CDR3nt: TGTGCCAGCAGCCACGGGACTAGCGAAGCAGATACGCAGTATTTT

j_gene: TRBJ1-4
d_gene: .
abundance: .
v_gene: TRBV15
CDR3aa: CATSRDLQGLNEKLFF
CDR3nt: TGTGCCACCAGCAGAGATCTCCAGGGTCTTAATGAAAAACTGTTTTTT

j_gene: TRBJ1-6
d_gene: TRBD1
abundance: .
v_gene: TRBV6-2/TRBV6-3
CDR3aa: CASSYRTGRYNSPLHF
CDR3nt: TGTGCCAGCAGTTATCGGACAGGGCGGTATAATTCACCCCTCCACTTT

j_gene: TRBJ2-7
d_gene: TRBD2
abundance: .
v_gene: TRBV5-6
CDR3aa: CASSSLLRGTDYEQYF
CDR3nt: TGTGCCAGCAGCTCATTATTGCGGGGGACCGACTACGAGCAGTACTTC